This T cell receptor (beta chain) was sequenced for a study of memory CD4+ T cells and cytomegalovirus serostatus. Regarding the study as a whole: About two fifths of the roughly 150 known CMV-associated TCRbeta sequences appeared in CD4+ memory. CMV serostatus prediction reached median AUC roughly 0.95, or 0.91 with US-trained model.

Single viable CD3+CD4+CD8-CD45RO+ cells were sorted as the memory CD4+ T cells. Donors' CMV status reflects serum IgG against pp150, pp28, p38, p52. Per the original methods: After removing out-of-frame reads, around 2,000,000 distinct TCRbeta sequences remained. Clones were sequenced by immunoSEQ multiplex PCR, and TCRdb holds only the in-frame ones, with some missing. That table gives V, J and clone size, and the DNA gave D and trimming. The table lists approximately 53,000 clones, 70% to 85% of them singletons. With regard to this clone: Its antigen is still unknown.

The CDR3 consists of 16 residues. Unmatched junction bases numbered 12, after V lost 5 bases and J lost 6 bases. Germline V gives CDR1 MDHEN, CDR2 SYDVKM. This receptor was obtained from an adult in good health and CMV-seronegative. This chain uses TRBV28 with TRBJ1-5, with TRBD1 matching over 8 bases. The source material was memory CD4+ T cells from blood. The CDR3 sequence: CASSVAQGASRQPQHF. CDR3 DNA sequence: TGTGCCAGCAGTGTGGCGCAGGGGGCATCTCGTCAGCCCCAGCATTTT.